Below, 25 T cell receptor beta chains from the same sample are listed, as sequenced in a study of T cells in localized non-small cell lung cancer. Profiling relied on immunoSEQ multiplex PCR, and the TCRdb table lists in-frame clones only, not all of them. This table has tens of thousands of clones, more than 70% appearing once. Source: PBMCs, taken before any cancer treatment. The receptor set was obtained from a woman aged 40-69 years with stage II squamous cell lung carcinoma.

This chain links TRBV28 with TRBJ2-7, with D possibly TRBD1 on 6 matching bases. This CDR3 region has 15 residues. Germline CDR1 MDHEN, CDR2 SYDVKM. Trimming pared 4 bases from V and 0 bases from J, leaving 13 bases between. The CDR3 loop is CASSSNRDTSYEQYF. DNA for the CDR3: TGTGCCAGCAGTTCGAACCGGGACACCTCCTACGAGCAGTACTTC. Drawing the rest from reference TRBV28 and TRBJ2-7, the complete variable domain is DVKVTQSSRYLVKRTGEKVFLECVQDMDHENMFWYRQDPGLGLRLIYFSYDVKMKEKGDIPEGYSVSREKKERFSLILESASTNQTSMYLCASSSNRDTSYEQYFGPGTRLTVT.

This chain uses TRBV19 with TRBJ1-5, with TRBD1 matching 7 bases. V shed 8 bases and J 3 bases; nucleotides not matched to a gene: 4. Germline V CDR1 and CDR2: LNHDA, SQIVND (reference sequence). The CDR3 extends over 13 amino acids. The CDR3 DNA follows: TGTGCCAGTGCACAGGGGCCCAATCAGCCCCAGCATTTT. This codes for CASAQGPNQPQHF.

The genes are TRBV5-1 and TRBJ1-5; no clear D gene. Germline V CDR1 and CDR2: SGHRS, YFSETQ. This CDR3 is 13 amino acids long. V gave up 0 bases and J gave up 7 bases, with 8 bases separating them. The CDR3 region is CASSLGPGQPQHF. The CDR3 DNA reads TGCGCCAGCAGCTTGGGGCCGGGACAGCCCCAGCATTTT.

The CDR3 DNA reads as TGTGCCAGCCTAGGGACAGGGATTCAGCCCCAGCATTTT. This gives the protein CASLGTGIQPQHF. The rearrangement joins TRBV6-6 to TRBJ1-5; 9 positions agree with TRBD1. Per the germline V gene, CDR1 is MNHNY and CDR2 is SVGAGI (reference sequence). V shed 8 bases, J shed 6 bases, and the junction held 5 bases outside the gene matches. CDR3 length: 13 residues.

The chain couples TRBV7-9 to TRBJ2-3; D is unresolved. With 6 bases removed from V and 2 bases from J, the gap between germline ends came to 9 bases. CDR1 and CDR2 (germline): SEHNR, FQNEAQ (reference sequence). CDR3 length: 13 amino acids. This chain's CDR3 is CASSGSNTDTQYF. CDR3 coding DNA: TGTGCCAGCAGTGGGTCAAACACAGATACGCAGTATTTT.

Here the CDR3 DNA reads TGCGCCAGCAGCCAGGGGACTTCTCGGGCCCTCTCTGGAAACACCATATATTTT. The encoded protein is CASSQGTSRALSGNTIYF. This rearrangement joins TRBV4-3 to TRBJ1-3; D is possibly TRBD1 (5 bases). From germline, CDR1 is LGHNA and CDR2 YSLEER. Between the trimmed V and J ends, which lost 3 bases and 0 bases, there was a span of 18 bases. This CDR3 is 18 amino acids long.

This clone showed up just a few times. V gene TRBV2 combines with J gene TRBJ2-1; unclear D gene. V dropped 4 bases and J dropped 1 base, with 8 bases sitting between them. This CDR3 has 14 residues. Germline V lookup: CDR1 SNHLY, CDR2 FYNNEI. This chain's CDR3 is CASSAGRSYNEQFF. The CDR3 DNA reads as TGTGCCAGCAGTGCCGGAAGGTCCTACAATGAGCAGTTCTTC.

The chain has TRBV9 and TRBJ2-5; tentatively, D is TRBD1 (6 bases). There are 14 residues in the CDR3. In germline, CDR1 is SGDLS, CDR2 YYNGEE. Deletions cut 4 bases from V and 5 bases from J, with 15 bases between. CDR3 residues: CASSSGVVGETQYF. The CDR3 region has the DNA TGTGCCAGCAGCTCAGGGGTGGTCGGGGAGACCCAGTACTTC.

This clone was observed a few times. This chain joins TRBV7-2 and TRBJ1-2; D is unclear. The germline V gene has CDR1 SGHTA and CDR2 FQGNSA. Deletions cut 1 base from V and 4 bases from J, with 7 bases between. The CDR3 extends over 13 amino acids. The CDR3 DNA sequence: TGTGCCAGCAGCTTAGAGGGAGGCTATGGCTACACCTTC. This translates into CASSLEGGYGYTF.

This chain connects TRBV7-2 to TRBJ1-4; the D gene is possibly TRBD1 (5 bases). There are 17 residues in the CDR3. Germline V gene sequence: CDR1 SGHTA, CDR2 FQGNSA. The ends were cut back, 1 base at V and 4 bases at J, with 16 bases in the middle. This CDR3 reads CASSLDQGGAINEKLFF. The CDR3 DNA sequence: TGTGCCAGCAGCTTAGATCAGGGAGGCGCGATTAATGAAAAACTGTTTTTT.

The chain is built from TRBV10-2 and TRBJ2-7; the match to TRBD1 covers 11 bases. The length of the CDR3 is 12 residues. Looked up from germline, CDR1 is WSHSY and CDR2 is SAAADI. The V segment lost 10 bases and the J segment 5 bases; nucleotides outside the gene matches: 4. This CDR3 is CATGQGAHEQYF. The CDR3 coding sequence is TGCGCCACCGGACAGGGGGCCCACGAGCAGTACTTC.

V usage is TRBV19 and J usage is TRBJ1-2; weak D call: TRBD1 (5 bases). Germline values: CDR1 LNHDA, CDR2 SQIVND (reference sequence). Trimming stripped 6 bases from V and 3 bases from J, with 11 bases between. The CDR3 is 13 amino acids. In nucleotides, the CDR3 is TGTGCCAGTAGGGTCAGGGCGGACTATGGCTACACCTTC. It yields the protein CASRVRADYGYTF.

The V gene is TRBV21-1, the J gene TRBJ1-3. TRBV21-1 is a documented pseudogene. The CDR3 is made up of 12 amino acids. This CDR3 reads CASSKDANTIYF. The CDR3 DNA reads TGTGCCAGCAGCAAAGACGCAAACACCATATATTTT.

This chain connects TRBV13 to TRBJ2-1, with no clear D. The V gene's germline CDR1 is PRHDT and CDR2 FYEKMQ (reference sequence). V was trimmed by 3 bases and J by 0 bases, leaving 15 bases between them. The CDR3 is 17 amino acids. CDR3 bases: TGTGCCAGCAGCTTCAGCCAAGGCCCCAGCTCCTACAATGAGCAGTTCTTC. It translates to CASSFSQGPSSYNEQFF.

The chain has TRBV2 and TRBJ2-5, with D maybe TRBD1 (5 bases). Germline values: CDR1 SNHLY, CDR2 FYNNEI. The V and J ends lost 6 bases and 3 bases respectively, with 17 bases between them. The CDR3 covers 15 residues. The CDR3 DNA reads TGTGCCAGCAGCCCTGGACACCCCTTAAAAGAGACCCAGTACTTC. This codes for CASSPGHPLKETQYF. Full variable domain (outside the CDR3, taken from reference TRBV2 and TRBJ2-5): EPEVTQTPSHQVTQMGQEVILRCVPISNHLYFYWYRQILGQKVEFLVSFYNNEISEKSEIFDDQFSVERPDGSNFTLKIRSTKLEDSAMYFCASSPGHPLKETQYFGPGTRLLVL.

The chain combines TRBV4-3 with TRBJ2-3; 10 nucleotides align to TRBD2. The CDR3 is 19 amino acids. V trimming: 0 bases; J trimming: 0 bases; junction bases outside the gene matches: 9. Germline V lookup: CDR1 LGHNA, CDR2 YSLEER. The CDR3 region is CASSQEGLAWGGSTDTQYF. The CDR3 DNA follows: TGCGCCAGCAGCCAAGAGGGACTAGCGTGGGGGGGGAGCACAGATACGCAGTATTTT.

This chain uses TRBV5-8 with TRBJ2-5; D ambiguous. Per the germline V gene, CDR1 is SGHTS and CDR2 is YDEGEE. This CDR3 spans 13 amino acids. With 2 bases removed from V and 6 bases from J, the gap between germline ends came to 11 bases. In DNA form, the CDR3 reads TGTGCCAGCAGCTTCAAGGACCACAAGACCCAGTACTTC. This gives the protein CASSFKDHKTQYF.

CDR3 bases: TGTGCCAGCAGCTTAGGGGCAGGTGAAGCTTTCTTT. Its protein product is CASSLGAGEAFF. The chain recombines TRBV7-9 with TRBJ1-1; the D is unclear. This CDR3 is 12 amino acids long. V lost 1 base and J 7 bases, leaving 7 bases between the germline ends. Germline loops: CDR1 SEHNR, CDR2 FQNEAQ (reference sequence).

The V and J genes are TRBV7-6 and TRBJ2-1; TRBD2 agrees at 8 bases. Germline CDR1 and CDR2: SGHVS and FNYEAQ. The CDR3 is 16 residues long. After removal of 3 bases from V and 3 bases from J, the junction contained 7 bases not matched to a gene. CDR3 residues: CASSFLGGGFYNEQFF. In nucleotides, the CDR3 is TGTGCCAGCAGCTTTCTGGGCGGGGGGTTCTACAATGAGCAGTTCTTC.

Here the CDR3 reads CSVEDSQGGSEAFF. CDR3 bases: TGCAGCGTTGAAGACTCACAGGGTGGGTCTGAAGCTTTCTTT. The rearrangement links TRBV29-1 to TRBJ1-1, with D perhaps TRBD1 (6 bases). V was cut by 0 bases and J by 6 bases, with 14 bases left in between. The CDR3 sequence is 14 residues long. Germline V gene data show CDR1 as SQVTM and CDR2 as ANQGSEA.

V usage is TRBV9 and J usage is TRBJ2-5; 8 bases are a match to TRBD2. The V gene end was trimmed by 1 base and the J gene end by 4 bases; junction bases not matched to a gene: 3. This CDR3 is built from 14 residues. The V gene's germline CDR1 is SGDLS and CDR2 YYNGEE. The DNA of the CDR3 is TGTGCCAGCAGCGTACAGCGGGAGACAGAGACCCAGTACTTC. Protein: CASSVQRETETQYF.

This clone was observed once. The CDR3 coding sequence is TGTGCCAGCAGTACCCGGACAGGGGGGAATTCACCCCTCCACTTT. This codes for CASSTRTGGNSPLHF. The rearrangement links TRBV27 to TRBJ1-6, with 10 nucleotides matching TRBD1. This CDR3 is 15 amino acids long. V lost 5 bases and J lost 7; bases outside the gene matches: 5. The V gene's germline CDR1 is MNHEY and CDR2 SMNVEV (reference sequence).

The chain uses TRBV2 and TRBJ1-5; no reliable D call. The length of the CDR3 is 13 residues. V gave up 3 bases and J gave up 7 bases, with 10 bases separating them. The germline CDR1 and CDR2 sequences are SNHLY and FYNNEI. The CDR3 loop is CASSEWGEQPQHF. CDR3 DNA: TGTGCCAGCAGTGAGTGGGGTGAACAGCCCCAGCATTTT.

The V gene is TRBV9, the J gene TRBJ2-7; 12 bases line up with TRBD2. The trim removed 4 bases at V and 2 bases at J, leaving 7 bases unmatched. CDR3 size: 16 residues. In germline, CDR1 is SGDLS, CDR2 YYNGEE. The CDR3 coding sequence is TGTGCCAGCAGCCCCGGGACTAGCGGGCCCACCTACGAGCAGTACTTC. This codes for CASSPGTSGPTYEQYF. Complete variable domain (other parts from reference TRBV9 and TRBJ2-7): DSGVTQTPKHLITATGQRVTLRCSPRSGDLSVYWYQQSLDQGLQFLIQYYNGEERAKGNILERFSAQQFPDLHSELNLSSLELGDSALYFCASSPGTSGPTYEQYFGPGTRLTVT.

This CDR3 reads CSVDLGGTQYF. DNA of the CDR3: TGCAGCGTTGATTTGGGTGGGACCCAGTACTTC. This rearrangement joins TRBV29-1 to TRBJ2-5; D is uncertain. This CDR3 is built from 11 residues. V lost 3 bases and J lost 7, with 9 bases in between. Per the germline V gene, CDR1 is SQVTM and CDR2 is ANQGSEA.